What follows is one T cell receptor beta chain and its context. This entry is derived from a study of blood T cell repertoires in COVID-19. Study information: Samples taken during acute and convalescent COVID-19 were collected in the United States, Italy and Spain. PBMCs, B-cell-depleted T cells, or T cells were the source of the cDNA or gDNA that made up the material.

Authors' data handling: It was from reference gene primer amplification that nucleated cell counts were estimated. TCRdb's table, derived via immunoSEQ multiplex PCR, lists solely in-frame clones and lacks some. V and J calls and clone size are as listed in that table; D and trimming were resolved from the DNA. Of roughly 11,000 clones listed, around nine tenths are singletons. The CDR3 has 15 residues. The V and J ends lost 3 bases and 1 base respectively, with 10 bases between them. The germline V gene has CDR1 SGHRS and CDR2 YFSETQ. The source of this sequence is a woman aged 55-69 years with active COVID-19. This chain connects TRBV5-1 to TRBJ2-2, with D possibly being TRBD1 (6 bases). Specimen: peripheral blood. The CDR3 DNA follows: TGCGCCAGCAGCTCCGGGACACTGAACACCGGGGAGCTGTTTTTT. Translation: CASSSGTLNTGELFF. Looking up the rest from reference TRBV5-1 and TRBJ2-2 gives the full variable domain: KAGVTQTPRYLIKTRGQQVTLSCSPISGHRSVSWYQQTPGQGLQFLFEYFSETQRNKGNFPGRFSGRQFSNSRSEMNVSTLELGDSALYLCASSSGTLNTGELFFGEGSRLTVL.